Sequencing of this T cell receptor beta chain was carried out in a study of cytomegalovirus exposure and HLA in healthy donors. The wider study: The study's early data release held about 80 million unique TCRs from HLA-typed donors. Falling in the Caucasian-associated ancestry cluster were 80% to 85% of approximately 400 genotyped donors. Study outcomes and limitations: Presence/absence results assume similar sequencing depth per donor, which may not hold. The authors considered a cluster of highly shared sequence variants likely to be a sequencing artifact.

PCR used 60 Vbeta primers and 13 Jbeta primers. Sequencing was performed with immunoSEQ multiplex PCR; in TCRdb, only in-frame clones are kept and a portion is missing. The data show 170,000 or so clones, with roughly 83% seen just once and around 0.37% held by the top ten. The CDR3 contains 15 residues. Germline V gene lookup returns CDR1 SGHNT and CDR2 YYREEE (reference sequence). Trimming took 0 bases from V and 4 from J, leaving 13 bases between them. As for this clone: Its antigen is as yet unknown.

Sequenced: PBMCs. The genes are TRBV5-4 and TRBJ1-1, with D possibly TRBD1 on 5 matching bases. The sequence was obtained from a boy aged 2 to 10 in good health and CMV-seronegative. The CDR3 DNA reads TGTGCCAGCAGCTTGGGGCGGGGCCCGGGCACTGAAGCTTTCTTT. It yields the protein CASSLGRGPGTEAFF.